The rows below give T cell receptor beta chains drawn from one sample of a study of T cells after yellow fever vaccination. One entry per CDR3 protein, called by TCRdb with MiXCR from the 5' RACE reads. This sample has some 560,000 distinct CDR3 sequences, with 15% to 20% found just once. The sequencing here drew on PBMCs, taken 15 days after the yellow fever booster vaccination. Receptor source: a man aged 25-40 years who received the YFV17D yellow fever vaccine. Both conserved end residues are part of each CDR3. D genes are given only for firm matches. Clone size is not always given. Where it is, it says once, few, many or a class for expanded clones.

V	J	D	size	CDR3	DNA
TRBV29-1	TRBJ2-7	-	few	CSVGGPGYYEQYF	TGCAGCGTTGGGGGCCCGGGTTACTACGAGCAGTACTTC
TRBV5-1	TRBJ2-1	-	-	CASSLGNLYNEQFF	TGCGCCAGCAGCTTAGGGAACCTGTACAATGAGCAGTTCTTC
TRBV18	TRBJ2-1	-	-	CASSPGPKAAEQFF	TGTGCCAGCTCACCGGGCCCCAAAGCCGCTGAGCAGTTCTTC
TRBV28	TRBJ2-7	-	few	CASSLWEEQYF	TGTGCCAGCAGTTTATGGGAGGAGCAGTACTTC
TRBV2	TRBJ2-3	-	once	CASSRGTRQADTQYF	TGTGCCAGCAGTCGGGGCACGAGACAGGCAGATACGCAGTATTTT
TRBV12-3/TRBV12-4	TRBJ2-3	-	-	CASSLNGLYTQYF	TGTGCCAGCAGTTTAAATGGACTGTATACGCAGTATTTT
TRBV24-1	TRBJ1-1	TRBD1	-	CATSDTGGNEAFF	TGTGCCACCAGTGATACAGGGGGAAATGAAGCTTTCTTT
TRBV6-1	TRBJ1-5	-	-	CASKENQPQHF	TGTGCCAGCAAAGAAAATCAGCCCCAGCATTTT
TRBV20-1	TRBJ2-1	-	-	CSARRLVYNEQFF	TGCAGTGCTAGAAGGCTAGTTTACAATGAGCAGTTCTTC
TRBV5-1	TRBJ2-1	TRBD2	few	CASSSRLAALYNEQFF	TGCGCCAGCAGCTCCAGACTAGCGGCTCTCTACAATGAGCAGTTCTTC
TRBV5-1	TRBJ2-1	TRBD1	few	CASRRTGTGSNEQFF	TGCGCCAGCCGAAGAACCGGGACAGGGTCCAATGAGCAGTTCTTC
TRBV12-3/TRBV12-4	TRBJ1-1	-	few	CASTPSQGRDTEAFF	TGTGCCAGCACCCCCTCACAGGGTAGGGACACTGAAGCTTTCTTT
TRBV10-3	TRBJ2-5	-	-	CAISENPTQETQYF	TGTGCCATCAGTGAGAACCCAACCCAAGAGACCCAGTACTTC
TRBV27	TRBJ2-7	-	few	CASSRSPYEQYF	TGTGCCAGCAGCCGATCTCCCTACGAGCAGTACTTC
TRBV15	TRBJ2-5	-	-	CATSRDPAQETQYF	TGTGCCACCAGCAGAGACCCCGCGCAAGAGACCCAGTACTTC
TRBV20-1	TRBJ2-5	-	-	CSALAPQENQYF	TGCAGTGCTTTAGCCCCACAGGAGAACCAGTACTTC
TRBV19	TRBJ1-1	-	-	CASSIGLKAFF	TGTGCCAGTAGTATTGGGCTAAAAGCTTTCTTT
TRBV12-3/TRBV12-4	TRBJ2-7	TRBD2	few	CASSWTSGIEQYF	TGTGCCAGCAGTTGGACTAGCGGGATCGAGCAGTACTTC
TRBV29-1	TRBJ1-4	-	-	CSVPGVGGGKLFF	TGCAGCGTTCCTGGGGTAGGTGGAGGAAAACTGTTTTTT
TRBV27	TRBJ2-3	-	few	CASSLLAEVSTDTQYF	TGTGCCAGCAGTTTATTAGCGGAAGTCTCCACAGATACGCAGTATTTT
TRBV5-1	TRBJ2-1	TRBD1	-	CASSLGGQGASVEQFF	TGCGCCAGCAGCTTGGGGGGACAGGGGGCCTCCGTTGAGCAGTTCTTC
TRBV6-1	TRBJ2-7	-	few	CASRAGSMNEQYF	TGTGCCAGCCGAGCGGGCTCCATGAACGAGCAGTACTTC
TRBV11-3	TRBJ2-1	-	-	CASSFWGGINNEQFF	TGTGCCAGCAGCTTTTGGGGCGGGATTAACAATGAGCAGTTCTTC
TRBV10-3	TRBJ2-7	-	-	CAISDSWGYEQYF	TGTGCCATCAGTGATTCGTGGGGCTACGAGCAGTACTTC
TRBV29-1	TRBJ2-7	-	-	CSVRHGSSYEQYF	TGCAGCGTCCGCCACGGGAGTTCGTACGAGCAGTACTTC
TRBV4-3	TRBJ2-7	TRBD2	few	CASSQDVIAGSYEQYF	TGCGCCAGCAGCCAAGATGTAATAGCGGGGTCCTACGAGCAGTACTTC
TRBV7-2	TRBJ2-2	TRBD1	-	CASSSPDRGTGELFF	TGTGCCAGCAGCTCCCCGGACAGGGGTACCGGGGAGCTGTTTTTT
TRBV27	TRBJ1-1	-	-	CASSRGGLGTEAFF	TGTGCCAGCAGTAGGGGGGGGCTGGGTACTGAAGCTTTCTTT
TRBV7-8	TRBJ2-7	TRBD2	few	CASSSRLAVSYEQYF	TGTGCCAGCAGCTCCAGACTAGCGGTCTCCTACGAGCAGTACTTC
TRBV5-6	TRBJ1-6	-	-	CASSIRTVNSPLHF	TGTGCCAGCAGCATCAGGACGGTTAATTCACCCCTCCACTTT
TRBV7-2	TRBJ2-1	-	-	CASSVYRTLEQFF	TGTGCCAGCAGCGTCTACCGAACCCTAGAGCAGTTCTTC
TRBV7-2	TRBJ1-1	-	once	CASSLGRAGTEAFF	TGTGCCAGCAGCTTGGGCAGGGCAGGCACTGAAGCTTTCTTT
TRBV7-2	TRBJ2-5	TRBD1	few	CASSLGTGTETQYF	TGTGCCAGCAGCTTGGGGACAGGGACAGAGACCCAGTACTTC
TRBV20-1	TRBJ2-5	TRBD2	few	CSARATSGQETQYF	TGCAGTGCTAGAGCGACTAGCGGACAAGAGACCCAGTACTTC
TRBV7-9	TRBJ1-6	-	-	CASSLASSPLHF	TGTGCCAGCAGCTTAGCCAGTTCACCCCTCCACTTT
TRBV7-2	TRBJ1-2	TRBD1	-	CASSSRDRGPNYGYTF	TGTGCCAGCAGCTCCAGGGACAGGGGACCAAACTATGGCTACACCTTC
TRBV9	TRBJ1-6	-	few	CASSVRDDPPLHF	TGTGCCAGCAGCGTAAGGGACGACCCACCCCTCCACTTT
TRBV12-3/TRBV12-4	TRBJ2-5	-	-	CASSLAAAQGTQYF	TGTGCCAGCAGTTTAGCGGCAGCCCAGGGGACCCAGTACTTC
TRBV12-3/TRBV12-4	TRBJ2-2	-	-	CASSFGQTTGELFF	TGTGCCAGCAGTTTTGGGCAGACCACCGGGGAGCTGTTTTTT